This T cell receptor (beta chain) was sequenced for a study of OX40 agonist ivuxolimab in advanced cancers. Study at large: In this cohort, patients received ivuxolimab, an agonistic anti-OX40 (CD134) antibody. Findings and caveats of the study: Clonal expansion by week 6 occurred in CD4+ and CD8+ blood T cells (at 0.1 to 3.0 mg/kg).

TCRdb keeps only in-frame clones here, not all; method: immunoSEQ multiplex PCR. This table has tens of thousands of clones, around 79% appearing once. Samples of blood were obtained at baseline, on cycle 4 day 1, and on cycle 7 day 1. Germline lookup yields CDR1 LGHNA and CDR2 YNFKEQ. The V end was cut by 4 bases, the J end by 11 bases, with 26 bases between. This CDR3 comprises 16 residues. Comment on this clone: Its antigen is not identified.

The sequencing here drew on CD4+ or CD8+ T cells sorted from blood, taken in a trial of the OX40 agonist ivuxolimab. The TCR sequence derives from an adult with an advanced solid tumor such as melanoma, head and neck, liver or kidney cancer. The chain links TRBV4-2 to TRBJ1-1; D possibly corresponds to TRBD1 (5 bases). The CDR3 bases are TGTGCCAGCAGCCGACTCGGGGACCCCACGGGGCGGGAGGCTTTCTTT. Amino acids: CASSRLGDPTGREAFF.